This T cell receptor (beta chain) was retrieved from a study of shared clonotypes between healthy human individuals. Points from the study as a whole: Non-shared clonotypes were found to have lower generation probabilities than the clonotypes that were shared by all four of the sorted-subset donors. Researchers found naive subsets generally carried larger estimated richness than memory subsets. It was observed that around 5% of naive CD4 clonotypes were shared across a handful of donors.

Trimming took off 0 bases at V and 2 bases at J, with 8 bases between the two ends. The CDR3 extends over 14 amino acids. Germline V gene lookup returns CDR1 LNHNV and CDR2 YYDKDF (reference sequence). For this clone: Its antigen is undetermined.

Genomic DNA from each subset was divided evenly over several immunoSEQ plates. TCRdb's table, derived via immunoSEQ multiplex PCR, lists solely in-frame clones and lacks some. In the table there are approximately 2,300,000 clones, approximately 90% of which are singletons. Sequencing was carried out using naive CD4+ T cells from PBMCs. Subset meaning: CD45RA+ positively selected. This clonotype was sampled from a man younger than 35 in good health. Some clones in this sample may be carry-over from other donors' samples. The J gene is TRBJ2-7, the V gene TRBV15, with D unresolved. The CDR3 region has the DNA TGTGCCACCAGCAGAGACGGACCAGCCTACGAGCAGTACTTC. This encodes CATSRDGPAYEQYF.